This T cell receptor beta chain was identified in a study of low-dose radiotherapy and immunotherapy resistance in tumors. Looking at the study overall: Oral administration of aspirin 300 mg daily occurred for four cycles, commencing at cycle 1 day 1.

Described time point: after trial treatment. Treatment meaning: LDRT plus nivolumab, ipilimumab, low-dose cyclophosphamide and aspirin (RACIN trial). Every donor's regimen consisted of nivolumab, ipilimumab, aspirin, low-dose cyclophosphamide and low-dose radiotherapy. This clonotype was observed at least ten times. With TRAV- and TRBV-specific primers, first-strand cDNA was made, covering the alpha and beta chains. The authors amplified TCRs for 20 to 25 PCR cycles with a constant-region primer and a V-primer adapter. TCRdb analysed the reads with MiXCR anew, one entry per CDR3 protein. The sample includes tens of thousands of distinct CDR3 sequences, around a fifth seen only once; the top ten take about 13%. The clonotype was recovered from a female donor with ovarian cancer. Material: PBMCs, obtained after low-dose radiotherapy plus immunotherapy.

CDR3 in amino acids: CASTLKGVLVNTEAFF. The CDR3 nucleotides are TGTGCCAGCACCCTCAAAGGGGTTTTGGTGAACACTGAAGCTTTCTTT. The chain uses TRBV6-2 or TRBV6-3 and TRBJ1-1; weak D call: TRBD1 (5 bases). The CDR3 has 16 residues. V lost 7 bases, J lost 0 bases, and 18 bases lay in between. Germline V lookup: CDR1 MNHEY, CDR2 SVGEGT.